The 17 T cell receptor beta chains listed next were all sequenced from one sample in a study of cytomegalovirus exposure and HLA in healthy donors. A multiplex PCR was run with 60 Vbeta primers and 13 Jbeta primers. Generated by immunoSEQ multiplex PCR, the TCRdb table keeps only in-frame clones and is missing some. The data hold more than 110,000 clones, with roughly three quarters observed a single time. The specimen sequenced was PBMCs. The receptors originated from a woman between 45 and 60 years old in good health and CMV-seronegative.

This chain connects TRBV7-2 to TRBJ1-5; weak D call: TRBD1 (6 bases). Germline V gene sequence: CDR1 SGHTA, CDR2 FQGNSA. V was cut by 4 bases and J by 4 bases, with 14 bases left in between. CDR3 length: 15 residues. The CDR3 sequence: CASSYPGQDNQPQHF. As DNA, the CDR3 is TGTGCCAGCAGCTATCCGGGACAAGATAATCAGCCCCAGCATTTT.

In this sample, this clone turned up a few times. The chain has TRBV29-1 and TRBJ2-5; D might be TRBD2 (5 bases). Germline CDR1 and CDR2: SQVTM and ANQGSEA. Trimming removed 7 bases from V and 7 bases from J, with 16 bases in between. CDR3 length: 12 amino acids. DNA for the CDR3: TGCAGCGGTACCGGGAAGGCGTGGACCCAGTACTTC. Amino acids: CSGTGKAWTQYF.

This chain joins TRBV29-1 and TRBJ2-5; the D gene is possibly TRBD1 (6 bases). V lost 6 bases to trimming and J lost 2 bases, with 10 bases between them. The CDR3 has 12 amino acids. Germline values: CDR1 SQVTM, CDR2 ANQGSEA. The CDR3 sequence is CSVGTQQETQYF. The DNA for the CDR3 is TGCAGCGTCGGGACACAACAAGAGACCCAGTACTTC.

This rearrangement joins TRBV27 to TRBJ1-4, with D possibly TRBD1 on 5 matching bases. The germline V gene has CDR1 MNHEY and CDR2 SMNVEV (reference sequence). This CDR3 is 15 amino acids long. V was trimmed by 5 bases and J by 3 bases, leaving 13 bases between them. CDR3 loop: CASSVRGLSNEKLFF. Here the CDR3 DNA reads TGTGCCAGCAGTGTAAGGGGTCTTTCTAATGAAAAACTGTTTTTT.

The V and J genes are TRBV30 and TRBJ1-2; D is undetermined. V lost 2 bases, J lost 0 bases, and 19 bases lay in between. CDR3 length: 17 amino acids. Germline V gene data show CDR1 as GTSNPN and CDR2 as SVGIG (reference sequence). DNA for the CDR3: TGTGCCTGGAGTACCTCGGCAAATTGGGCTACTAACTATGGCTACACCTTC. Amino acid sequence: CAWSTSANWATNYGYTF.

The chain recombines TRBV7-9 with TRBJ2-3; 8 bases map to TRBD2. Germline V gene lookup returns CDR1 SEHNR and CDR2 FQNEAQ (reference sequence). The CDR3 consists of 15 residues. Trimming cost V 5 bases and J 3 bases; bases outside gene matches: 7. CDR3 bases: TGTGCCAGCAGCCCAAGTAGCGGGGTGACAGATACGCAGTATTTT. Residues: CASSPSSGVTDTQYF.

Here the CDR3 DNA reads TGTGCCAGCAGCTCGGGACAGTACAATGAGCAGTTCTTC. It codes for CASSSGQYNEQFF. The chain uses TRBV6-5 and TRBJ2-1, with TRBD1 matching 7 bases. Trimming cost V 6 bases and J 4 bases; bases outside gene matches: 3. The CDR3 is made up of 13 amino acids. The V gene's germline CDR1 is MNHEY and CDR2 SVGAGI.

V is TRBV6-5 and J is TRBJ2-5, with 8 bases identical to TRBD2. This CDR3 contains 14 residues. Germline-derived CDR1 and CDR2 are MNHEY and SVGAGI. V was clipped by 2 bases and J by 2 bases; unmatched bases: 1. CDR3 coding DNA: TGTGCCAGCAGTTACCAGCGGGGGCAAGAGACCCAGTACTTC. Translating it yields CASSYQRGQETQYF.

In DNA, the CDR3 is TGTGCCAGCAGCTTTCTTCCCGGGGAGCTGTTTTTT. It specifies CASSFLPGELFF. V is TRBV11-2 and J is TRBJ2-2, with D uncertain. The CDR3 loop spans 12 amino acids. Between the trimmed V and J ends, which lost 3 bases and 6 bases, there was a span of 5 bases. Germline CDR1 reads SGHAT; CDR2 reads FQNNGV. The variable domain in full, completed from reference TRBV11-2 and TRBJ2-2, reads EAGVAQSPRYKIIEKRQSVAFWCNPISGHATLYWYQQILGQGPKLLIQFQNNGVVDDSQLPKDRFSAERLKGVDSTLKIQPAKLEDSAVYLCASSFLPGELFFGEGSRLTVL.

This clone was recorded a few times. This chain links TRBV20-1 with TRBJ1-1; a possible D gene is TRBD1 (5 bases). V was cut by 6 bases and J by 1 base, with 6 bases left in between. The CDR3 length is 11 residues. Germline CDR1 reads DFQATT; CDR2 reads SNEGSKA (reference sequence). The DNA of the CDR3 is TGCAGTGCCGGGGGGAACACTGAAGCTTTCTTT. Translated: CSAGGNTEAFF.

The genes are TRBV15 and TRBJ1-4; the D is unclear. CDR1 is LNHNV, CDR2 YYDKDF, per germline (reference sequence). There are 15 residues in the CDR3. V shed 0 bases and J shed 7 bases, with 12 bases lying between them. Written as DNA, the CDR3 is TGTGCCACCAGCAGAGATCCTACAGATGGTGAAAAACTGTTTTTT. It encodes CATSRDPTDGEKLFF.

This clone was seen once. The rearrangement uses TRBV5-6 and TRBJ2-7; no clear D. CDR3 length: 12 amino acids. Germline assignment: CDR1 SGHDT and CDR2 YYEEEE. V was pared by 4 bases and J by 7 bases, with 12 bases between. CDR3 DNA: TGTGCCAGCAGCCAAGCCCCGAAGGAGCAGTACTTC. Protein product: CASSQAPKEQYF.

The chain links TRBV20-1 to TRBJ2-1; possibly TRBD2 for D (5 bases). Between the trimmed V and J ends, which lost 4 bases and 6 bases, there was a span of 7 bases. This CDR3 has 11 residues. CDR1 is DFQATT, CDR2 SNEGSKA, per germline (reference sequence). The DNA for the CDR3 is TGCAGTGCTACTAGCCGCAATGAGCAGTTCTTC. Translated: CSATSRNEQFF.

In regard to this clone: A read error may produce the germline difference seen at one junction end. The chain combines TRBV4-1 with TRBJ1-4; 7 nucleotides line up with TRBD1. The germline gives CDR1 MGHRA, CDR2 YSYEKL. There are 17 residues in the CDR3. DNA of the CDR3: TGCGTCAGCAGCCAAGCCTTGGGGAGGACAGGAAACGAAAAACTGTTTTTT. Its protein is CVSSQALGRTGNEKLFF.

The chain is built from TRBV9 and TRBJ2-1; 10 bases map to TRBD2. Germline CDR1 reads SGDLS; CDR2 reads YYNGEE. The CDR3 has 16 residues. Trimming at V came to 4 bases and at J to 0 bases, leaving 4 bases not matched to a gene. CDR3 nucleotide sequence: TGTGCCAGCAGCACCTTAGCGGGAGGCTCCTACAATGAGCAGTTCTTC. Protein: CASSTLAGGSYNEQFF.

V usage is TRBV7-2 and J usage is TRBJ2-7, with 7 bases identical to TRBD1. This CDR3 has 13 residues. CDR1 and CDR2 from the germline V gene are SGHTA and FQGNSA. J lost 3 bases, V lost 3 bases, and 2 bases had no gene match. CDR3 amino acids: CASSFGQDYEQYF. The DNA for the CDR3 is TGTGCCAGCAGCTTCGGACAGGACTACGAGCAGTACTTC.

The CDR3 reads CASRIQITRLSGELFF. The DNA for the CDR3 is TGTGCCAGCAGAATCCAAATTACCAGACTGTCCGGGGAGCTGTTTTTT. The J gene is TRBJ2-2, the V gene TRBV6-6; no reliable D call. V gave up 6 bases and J gave up 6 bases, with 20 bases separating them. The CDR3 covers 16 residues. Germline CDR1 MNHNY, CDR2 SVGAGI (reference sequence).